A single sample is the source of the 2 T cell receptor beta chains below, sequenced in a study of cytomegalovirus exposure and HLA in healthy donors. A multiplex PCR was run with 60 Vbeta primers and 13 Jbeta primers. Repertoires were generated with immunoSEQ multiplex PCR, while TCRdb's copy carries only in-frame clones and drops some. The repertoire holds 140,000 to 150,000 clones, with about 10% as singletons. Sequenced material: PBMCs. These receptors were obtained from a man in his forties or fifties in good health and CMV-seronegative.

In regard to this clone: A far larger clone is a single base away, which makes a read error likely. The gene calls are TRBV10-1 and TRBJ1-1, with unresolved D. Per the germline V gene, CDR1 is WNHNN and CDR2 is SYGVQD (reference sequence). The CDR3 totals 12 residues. The CDR3 loop is CGSSDGRLGAFF. The CDR3, as DNA: TGCGGCAGCAGTGATGGGAGATTGGGAGCTTTCTTT.

This chain joins TRBV5-1 and TRBJ2-3; 10 bases line up with TRBD2. There are 17 residues in the CDR3. The ends lost 4 bases at V and 2 bases at J; junction bases unmatched: 10. Germline V gene data show CDR1 as SGHRS and CDR2 as YFSETQ. CDR3 sequence: CASSLGLAGDSTDTQYF. The CDR3 DNA sequence: TGCGCCAGCAGCCTTGGTCTAGCGGGGGATTCCACAGATACGCAGTATTTT.